This T cell receptor beta chain was profiled in a study of CD8+ T cells in alopecia areata. The sample's treatment: oral pan-JAK inhibitor, 5-10 mg twice daily. CDR3 length: 15 amino acids. Germline CDR1 and CDR2: SGHRS and YFSETQ. V lost 0 bases and J lost 6, with 12 bases in between. cDNA serving as the sequencing template came from extracted, reverse transcribed RNA. This table comes from immunoSEQ multiplex PCR, and its TCRdb copy is limited to in-frame clones, with some not included. The table shows more than 140,000 clones, with 85% to 90% occurring only once. This specimen was CD8+ T cells sorted from blood, taken at week 4, from a patient treated with tofacitinib. The rearrangement links TRBV5-1 to TRBJ2-2; D gene uncertain. This sequence originates from a human donor with alopecia areata. The CDR3 DNA reads TGCGCCAGCAGCTTGGTGGCTGACCCCGCCGGGGAGCTGTTTTTT. Residues: CASSLVADPAGELFF.